This T cell receptor beta chain was obtained from a study of T cell responses to AZD1222 COVID-19 vaccine. Study outcomes and limitations: It was only after the peak T cell response that any repertoires were sampled. Recipients of AZD1222 seropositive at baseline numbered only 5 to 7. Donors, mostly white British, included more females; clonal diversity was possibly underestimated. Elevations in Spike-specific TCR breadth and depth followed administration of two AZD1222 doses.

In the case of this clone: No antigen is known for it.

J lost 4 bases, V lost 5 bases, and 2 bases had no gene match. The CDR3 consists of 14 residues. CDR1 is SGHAT, CDR2 FQNNGV, per germline. Here immunoSEQ multiplex PCR was the method, and the copy in TCRdb shows in-frame clones only, minus some. The repertoire holds around 120,000 clones, with 80% to 90% as singletons. Here the sequenced sample was peripheral blood, taken on day 0 of AZD1222 vaccination. The clonotype was recovered from an adult in good health. The rearrangement links TRBV11-2 to TRBJ2-2, with 9 bases lining up with TRBD1. The CDR3 nucleotides are TGTGCCAGCAGCCCGGACAGGGGCACCGGGGAGCTGTTTTTT. Its protein is CASSPDRGTGELFF.